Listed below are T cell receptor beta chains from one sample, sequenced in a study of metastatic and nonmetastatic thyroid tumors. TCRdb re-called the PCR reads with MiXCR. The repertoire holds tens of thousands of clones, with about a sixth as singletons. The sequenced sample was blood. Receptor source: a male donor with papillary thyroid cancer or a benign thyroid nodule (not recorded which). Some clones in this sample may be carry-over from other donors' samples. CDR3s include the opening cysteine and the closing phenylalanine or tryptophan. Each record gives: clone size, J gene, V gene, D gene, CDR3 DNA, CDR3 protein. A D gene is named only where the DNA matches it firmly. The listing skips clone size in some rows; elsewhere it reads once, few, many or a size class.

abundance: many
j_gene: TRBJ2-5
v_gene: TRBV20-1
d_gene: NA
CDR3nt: TGCAGTGCTAGAGATACCTTGGGGGTCCAAGAGACCCAGTACTTC
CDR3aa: CSARDTLGVQETQYF

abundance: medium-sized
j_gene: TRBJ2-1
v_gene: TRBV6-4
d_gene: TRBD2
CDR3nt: TGTGCCAGCTCGGGAATAGCGGGAGAGGGCTTGAATGAGCAGTTCTTC
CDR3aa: CASSGIAGEGLNEQFF

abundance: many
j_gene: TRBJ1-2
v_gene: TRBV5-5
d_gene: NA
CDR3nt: TGTGCCAGCAGCGGTCGGGAGAAAGGGGGATATGGCTACACCTTC
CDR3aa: CASSGREKGGYGYTF

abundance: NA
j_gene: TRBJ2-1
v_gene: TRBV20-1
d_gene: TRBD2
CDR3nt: TGCAGTGCTAGATGGGGACTAGCGGGGGGGAATAATGAGCAGTTCTTC
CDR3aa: CSARWGLAGGNNEQFF

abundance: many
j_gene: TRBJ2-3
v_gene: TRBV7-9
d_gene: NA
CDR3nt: TGTGCCAGCAGATCGGAGGGCCTGGAGGAAGATACGCAGTATTTT
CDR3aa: CASRSEGLEEDTQYF

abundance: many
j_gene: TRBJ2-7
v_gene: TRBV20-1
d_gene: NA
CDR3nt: TGCAGTGCTAGGGGGGCCCGGGACACGGCCTACGAGCAGTACTTC
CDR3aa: CSARGARDTAYEQYF

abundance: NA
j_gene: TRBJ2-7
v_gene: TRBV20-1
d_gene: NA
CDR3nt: TGCAGTGCTAGTGGGTCCCGGGACACGGCCTACGAGCAGTACTTC
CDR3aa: CSASGSRDTAYEQYF

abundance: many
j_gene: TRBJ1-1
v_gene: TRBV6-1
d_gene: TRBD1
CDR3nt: TGTGCCAGCAGCCAGGGGGCACTGAGCACTGAAGCTTTCTTT
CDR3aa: CASSQGALSTEAFF

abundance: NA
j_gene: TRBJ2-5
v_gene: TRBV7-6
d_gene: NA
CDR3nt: TGTGCCAGCAGATTAGCCCAAGAAACCCAGTACTTC
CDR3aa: CASRLAQETQYF

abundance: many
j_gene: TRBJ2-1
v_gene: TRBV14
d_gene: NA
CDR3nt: TGTGCCAGCAGCCGTGCCCTAGCGTACAATGAGCAGTTCTTC
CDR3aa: CASSRALAYNEQFF

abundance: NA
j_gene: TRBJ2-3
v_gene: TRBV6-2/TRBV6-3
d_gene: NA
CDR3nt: TGTGCCAGCAGTGTACATGGAGAAGTACTGGCAGATACGCAGTATTTT
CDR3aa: CASSVHGEVLADTQYF

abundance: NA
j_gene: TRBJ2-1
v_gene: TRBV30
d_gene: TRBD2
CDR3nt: TGTGCCTGGAGCGATAAGGGACTAGCGGACAATGAGCAGTTCTTC
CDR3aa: CAWSDKGLADNEQFF

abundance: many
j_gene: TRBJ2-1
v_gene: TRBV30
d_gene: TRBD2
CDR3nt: TGTGCCTGGAGTGTACCTAGCGGGGACGTCAATGAGCAGTTCTTC
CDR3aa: CAWSVPSGDVNEQFF

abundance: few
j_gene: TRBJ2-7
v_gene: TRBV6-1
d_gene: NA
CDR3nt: TGTGCCAGCAGTCCTCTTAGTCCCCTCTACGAGCAGTACTTC
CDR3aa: CASSPLSPLYEQYF

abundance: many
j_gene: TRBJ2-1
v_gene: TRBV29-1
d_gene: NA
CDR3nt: TGCAGCGTTGTAAGGGACACTTCCTACAATGAGCAGTTCTTC
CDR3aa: CSVVRDTSYNEQFF

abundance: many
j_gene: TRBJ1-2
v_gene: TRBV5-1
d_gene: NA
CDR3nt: TGCGCCAGCAGCTTGGCTCCTATGGCAGGGCGAGACTATGGCTACACCTTC
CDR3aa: CASSLAPMAGRDYGYTF

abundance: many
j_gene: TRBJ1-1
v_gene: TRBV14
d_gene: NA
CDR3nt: TGTGCCAGCAGCCAAGGAGTGGACACTGAAGCTTTCTTT
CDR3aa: CASSQGVDTEAFF

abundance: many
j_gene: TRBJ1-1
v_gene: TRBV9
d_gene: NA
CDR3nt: TGTGCCAGCAGCGTCGGAGGGACAAACACTGAAGCTTTCTTT
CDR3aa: CASSVGGTNTEAFF

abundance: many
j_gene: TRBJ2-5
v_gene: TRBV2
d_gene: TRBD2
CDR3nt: TGTGCCAGCAACACGGGACTAGCGGTCCAAGAGACCCAGTACTTC
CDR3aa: CASNTGLAVQETQYF

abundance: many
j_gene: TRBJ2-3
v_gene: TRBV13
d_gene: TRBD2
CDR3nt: TGTGCCAGCAGCTTAGGCCTGGGGACTAGCGGTTGGGATACGCAGTATTTT
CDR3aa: CASSLGLGTSGWDTQYF

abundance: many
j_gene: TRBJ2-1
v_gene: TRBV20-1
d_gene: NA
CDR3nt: TGCAGTGCCAAAAACAAATACAATGAGCAGTTCTTC
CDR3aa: CSAKNKYNEQFF

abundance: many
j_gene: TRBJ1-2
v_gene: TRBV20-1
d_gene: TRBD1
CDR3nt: TGCAGTGCTAGAGGTCCCCCCCTCATACAGGGGCGCGGGACCTATGGCTACACCTTC
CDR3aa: CSARGPPLIQGRGTYGYTF

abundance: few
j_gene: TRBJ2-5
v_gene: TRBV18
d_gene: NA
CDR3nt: TGTGCCAGCTCACCATCGGGGGCAGAGACCCAGTACTTC
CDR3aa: CASSPSGAETQYF

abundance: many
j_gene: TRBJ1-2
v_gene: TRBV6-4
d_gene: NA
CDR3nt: TGTGCCAGCAGTGCGGGATATACAGGTGGCTACACCTTC
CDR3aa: CASSAGYTGGYTF

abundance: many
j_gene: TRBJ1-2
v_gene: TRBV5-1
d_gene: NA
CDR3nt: TGCGCCAGCAGCTTGGCGTCCGGAGGTGCAGGAGGCTACACCTTC
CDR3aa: CASSLASGGAGGYTF

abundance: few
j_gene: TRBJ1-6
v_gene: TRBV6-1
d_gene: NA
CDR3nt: TGTGCCGGCAGGACTCCGGACGGCCGAAATTCACCCCTCCACTTT
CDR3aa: CAGRTPDGRNSPLHF

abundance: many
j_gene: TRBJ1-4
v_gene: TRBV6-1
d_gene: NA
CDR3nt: TGTGCCAGCAGCGAGAGACAGGCCCCCAAACTGTTTTTT
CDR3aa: CASSERQAPKLFF

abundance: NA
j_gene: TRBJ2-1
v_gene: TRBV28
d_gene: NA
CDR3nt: TGTGCCAGCGGAGGTGGGGGGCCCTACAATGAGCAGTTCTTC
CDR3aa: CASGGGGPYNEQFF

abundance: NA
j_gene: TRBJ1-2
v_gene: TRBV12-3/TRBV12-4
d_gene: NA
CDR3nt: TGTGCCAGCATGGCAGGGTACTATGGCTACACCTTC
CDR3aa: CASMAGYYGYTF

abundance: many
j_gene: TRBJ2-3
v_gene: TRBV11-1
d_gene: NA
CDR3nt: TGTGCCAGCAGCTTAGAGAGGGCGGCCACAGATACGCAGTATTTT
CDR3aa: CASSLERAATDTQYF

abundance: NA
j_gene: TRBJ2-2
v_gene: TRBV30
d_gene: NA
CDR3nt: TGTGCCTTCACCTCGGCCGGGGAGCTGTTTTTT
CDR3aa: CAFTSAGELFF

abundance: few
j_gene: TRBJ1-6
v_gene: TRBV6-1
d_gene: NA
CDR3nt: TGTGCCAGCAGTGAGGGGTTGGGGGGCAGTAATTCACCCCTCCGCTTT
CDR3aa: CASSEGLGGSNSPLRF

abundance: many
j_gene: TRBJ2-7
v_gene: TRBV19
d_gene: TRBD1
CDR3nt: TGTGCCAGTAGTCCGGGACAGGGGGCAAGCGAGCAGTACTTC
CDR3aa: CASSPGQGASEQYF

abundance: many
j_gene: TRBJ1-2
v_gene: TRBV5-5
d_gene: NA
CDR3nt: TGTGCCAGCAGCTTAGTGGGACAACCATATGGCTACACCTTC
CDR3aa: CASSLVGQPYGYTF

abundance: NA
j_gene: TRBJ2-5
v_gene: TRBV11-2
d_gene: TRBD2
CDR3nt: TGTGCCAGCAGCCGACTAGCGGGGGGGATCCAAGAGACCCAGTACTTC
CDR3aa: CASSRLAGGIQETQYF

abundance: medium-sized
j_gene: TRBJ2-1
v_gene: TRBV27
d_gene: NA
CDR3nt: TGTGCCAGCAGTAATCCGGGTGGTGAGCAGTTCTTC
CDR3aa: CASSNPGGEQFF

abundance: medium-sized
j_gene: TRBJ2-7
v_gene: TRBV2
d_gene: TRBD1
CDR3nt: TGTGCCAGCGCAGAGACGGGACAGGGGACATACGAGCAGTACTTC
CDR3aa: CASAETGQGTYEQYF

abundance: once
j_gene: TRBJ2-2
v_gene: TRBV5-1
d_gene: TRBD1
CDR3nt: TGCGCCAGCAGCTTGGGACAGGGGGTCTCGGGCACCGGGGAGCTGTTTTTT
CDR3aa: CASSLGQGVSGTGELFF

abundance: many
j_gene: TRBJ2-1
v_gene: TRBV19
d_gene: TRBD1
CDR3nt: TGTGCCAGTAGCACACCAGGGACAGTGGCCTACAATGAGCAGTTCTTC
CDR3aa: CASSTPGTVAYNEQFF

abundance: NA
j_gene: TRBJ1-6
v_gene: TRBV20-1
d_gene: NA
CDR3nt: TGCAGTGCTAGGGACATCCAGAATTCACCCCTCCACTTT
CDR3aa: CSARDIQNSPLHF

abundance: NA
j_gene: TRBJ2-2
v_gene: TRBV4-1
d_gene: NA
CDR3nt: TGCTCCAGCAGCCAAGGCCGGCCGCGCATAGGGCTGAACACCGGGGAGCTGTTTTTT
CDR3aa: CSSSQGRPRIGLNTGELFF

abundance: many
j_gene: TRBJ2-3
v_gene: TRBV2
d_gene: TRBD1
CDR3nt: TGTGCCAGCAGTACAGGGGCAATTACGCAGTATTTT
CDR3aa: CASSTGAITQYF

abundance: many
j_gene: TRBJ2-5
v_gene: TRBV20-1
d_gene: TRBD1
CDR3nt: TGCAGTGCTTACCGACAGGGCTCAGAGACCCAGTACTTC
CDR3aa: CSAYRQGSETQYF

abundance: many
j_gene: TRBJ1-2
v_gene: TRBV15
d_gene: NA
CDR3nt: TGTGCCACCAGCAGAGATGGAGGGGGAGACAACTATGGCTACACCTTC
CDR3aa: CATSRDGGGDNYGYTF

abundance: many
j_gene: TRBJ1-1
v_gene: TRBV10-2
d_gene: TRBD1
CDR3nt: TGCGCCAGTAACCGGGACAGTGGGACTTTCAACACTGAAGCTTTCTTT
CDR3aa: CASNRDSGTFNTEAFF

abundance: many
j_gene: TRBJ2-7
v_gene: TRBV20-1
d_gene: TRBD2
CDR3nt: TGCAGTGCTAACCAAGCGGGGGGGCCTTCCTACGAGCAGTACTTC
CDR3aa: CSANQAGGPSYEQYF

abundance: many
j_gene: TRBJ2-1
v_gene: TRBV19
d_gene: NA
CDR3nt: TGTGCCAGTGCCGGCGGGGCCAACAATGAGCAGTTCTTC
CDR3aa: CASAGGANNEQFF

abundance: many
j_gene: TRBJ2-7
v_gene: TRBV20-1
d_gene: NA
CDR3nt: TGCAGTGCTAGAGATCGTGCGGGGAACGAGCAGTACTTC
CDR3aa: CSARDRAGNEQYF

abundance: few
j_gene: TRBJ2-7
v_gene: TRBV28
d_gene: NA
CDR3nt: TGTGCCGTCACGGGGGCCTACGAGCAGTACTTC
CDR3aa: CAVTGAYEQYF

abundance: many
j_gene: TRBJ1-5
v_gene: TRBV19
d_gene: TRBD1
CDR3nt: TGTGCCAGTAGCCAGGGGGCCTATAGCAATCAGCCCCAGCATTTT
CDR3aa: CASSQGAYSNQPQHF

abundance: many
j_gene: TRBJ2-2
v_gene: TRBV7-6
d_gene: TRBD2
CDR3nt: TGTGCCAGCAGCGGGGGACTAGGGGGGCCCGGGGAGCTGTTTTTT
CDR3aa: CASSGGLGGPGELFF

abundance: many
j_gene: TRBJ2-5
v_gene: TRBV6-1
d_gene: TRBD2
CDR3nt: TGTGCCAGCTTTAGCGGGGGGGGCTTTCAAGAGACCCAGTACTTC
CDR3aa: CASFSGGGFQETQYF

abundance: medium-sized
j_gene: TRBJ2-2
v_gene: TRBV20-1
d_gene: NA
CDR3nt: TGCAGTGTCCAGGGCTATGACACCGGGGAGCTGTTTTTT
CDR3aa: CSVQGYDTGELFF

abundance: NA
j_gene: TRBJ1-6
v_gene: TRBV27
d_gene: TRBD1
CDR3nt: TGTGCCAGCAGGGCCGGGACAGGGGTTTCACCCCACCACTTT
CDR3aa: CASRAGTGVSPHHF

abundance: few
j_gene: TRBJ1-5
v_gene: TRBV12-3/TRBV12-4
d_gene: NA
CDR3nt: TGTGCCAGCAGTTTTTCCGGGAGGGGGAACAATCAGCCCCAGCACTTT
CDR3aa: CASSFSGRGNNQPQHF

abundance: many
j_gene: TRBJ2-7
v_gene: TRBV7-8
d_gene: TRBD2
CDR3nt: TGTGCCAGCAGCTTAGCGTCGGGGGGATCGCACGAGCAGTACTTC
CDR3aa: CASSLASGGSHEQYF

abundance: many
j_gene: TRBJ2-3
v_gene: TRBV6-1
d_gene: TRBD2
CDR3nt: TGTGCCAGCAGAAGCGGACTAGCGGGAGCTGGCACAGATACGCAGTATTTT
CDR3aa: CASRSGLAGAGTDTQYF

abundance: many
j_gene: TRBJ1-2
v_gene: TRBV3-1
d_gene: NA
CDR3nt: TGTGCCAGCAGCCAAGCGAGGGCAGGCCTGTCTAACTATGGCTACACCTTC
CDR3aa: CASSQARAGLSNYGYTF

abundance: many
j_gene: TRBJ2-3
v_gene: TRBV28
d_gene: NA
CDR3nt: TGTGCCAGCAGTTTAAGTACCGGGACCCCGACAGATACGCAGTATTTT
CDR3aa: CASSLSTGTPTDTQYF

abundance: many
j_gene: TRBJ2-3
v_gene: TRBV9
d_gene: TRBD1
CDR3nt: TGTGCCAGCAGCAGACGGGACAGGGGTTTGGTAGATACGCAGTATTTT
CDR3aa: CASSRRDRGLVDTQYF